Listed below are T cell receptor beta chains from one sample, sequenced in a study of OX40 agonist ivuxolimab in advanced cancers. Produced via immunoSEQ multiplex PCR; TCRdb's table is partial and in-frame only. This table has about 54,000 clones, 80% to 90% appearing once. Sequenced here: CD4+ or CD8+ T cells sorted from blood, sampled in a trial of the OX40 agonist ivuxolimab. The source of these receptors is an adult with an advanced solid tumor such as melanoma, head and neck, liver or kidney cancer. CDR3s include the opening cysteine and the closing phenylalanine or tryptophan. Fields, in order: clone size, J gene, V gene, D gene, CDR3 protein, CDR3 DNA. D genes are given only for firm matches. Size tells how often a clone was seen (once, few, many) or the class of an expanded clone, and some rows leave it out.

clone size: NA
J gene: TRBJ2-1
V gene: TRBV2
D gene: NA
CDR3 protein: CASSEDWGSYNEQFF
CDR3 DNA: TGTGCCAGCAGTGAAGATTGGGGCTCCTACAATGAGCAGTTCTTC

clone size: NA
J gene: TRBJ2-7
V gene: TRBV6-5
D gene: NA
CDR3 protein: CASKGTPSYEQYF
CDR3 DNA: TGTGCCAGCAAAGGGACACCCTCCTACGAGCAGTACTTC

clone size: NA
J gene: TRBJ2-5
V gene: TRBV7-9
D gene: NA
CDR3 protein: CASSPLGSAETQYF
CDR3 DNA: TGTGCCAGCAGCCCGTTAGGGTCGGCAGAGACCCAGTACTTC

clone size: NA
J gene: TRBJ2-4
V gene: TRBV7-9
D gene: NA
CDR3 protein: CASSLYRVDLAKNIQYF
CDR3 DNA: TGTGCCAGCAGCTTATATAGAGTAGATTTAGCCAAAAACATTCAGTACTTC

clone size: NA
J gene: TRBJ2-5
V gene: TRBV2
D gene: NA
CDR3 protein: CASRRRTEQETQYF
CDR3 DNA: TGTGCCAGCAGGCGGAGGACGGAACAAGAGACCCAGTACTTC

clone size: NA
J gene: TRBJ1-4
V gene: TRBV7-2
D gene: NA
CDR3 protein: CASSLRLTIGEKLFF
CDR3 DNA: TGTGCCAGCAGCTTACGCCTGACGATTGGGGAAAAACTGTTTTTT

clone size: NA
J gene: TRBJ2-2
V gene: TRBV7-9
D gene: NA
CDR3 protein: CASSFRENTGELFF
CDR3 DNA: TGTGCCAGCAGCTTCCGCGAGAACACCGGGGAGCTGTTTTTT

clone size: NA
J gene: TRBJ2-1
V gene: TRBV5-1
D gene: TRBD1
CDR3 protein: CASSLTGTGLGEQFF
CDR3 DNA: TGCGCCAGCAGCTTAACCGGGACAGGGCTCGGTGAGCAGTTCTTC

clone size: NA
J gene: TRBJ1-2
V gene: TRBV29-1
D gene: NA
CDR3 protein: CSARGLGYGYTF
CDR3 DNA: TGCAGCGCTCGGGGGCTAGGCTATGGCTACACCTTC

clone size: NA
J gene: TRBJ1-1
V gene: TRBV12-5
D gene: NA
CDR3 protein: CASGEVGNTEAFF
CDR3 DNA: TGTGCTAGTGGGGAGGTGGGGAACACTGAAGCTTTCTTT

clone size: NA
J gene: TRBJ1-5
V gene: TRBV30
D gene: NA
CDR3 protein: CAWSGGAWDQPQHF
CDR3 DNA: TGTGCCTGGAGTGGGGGGGCCTGGGATCAGCCCCAGCATTTT

clone size: NA
J gene: TRBJ1-2
V gene: TRBV6-5
D gene: NA
CDR3 protein: CASSRQYGYTF
CDR3 DNA: TGTGCCAGCAGCCGACAGTATGGCTACACCTTC

clone size: NA
J gene: TRBJ2-6
V gene: TRBV4-1
D gene: NA
CDR3 protein: CASSQQNRGFGSGANVLTF
CDR3 DNA: TGCGCCAGCAGCCAACAAAACCGGGGCTTCGGTTCTGGGGCCAACGTCCTGACTTTC

clone size: NA
J gene: TRBJ2-1
V gene: TRBV18
D gene: NA
CDR3 protein: CASSPGAGDRYEQFF
CDR3 DNA: TGTGCCAGCTCACCCGGAGCGGGGGACAGGTATGAGCAGTTCTTC

clone size: NA
J gene: TRBJ2-1
V gene: TRBV9
D gene: NA
CDR3 protein: CASSETPEGEQFF
CDR3 DNA: TGTGCCAGCAGCGAAACCCCAGAAGGTGAGCAGTTCTTC

clone size: NA
J gene: TRBJ2-6
V gene: TRBV10-3
D gene: NA
CDR3 protein: CAISEGSNSGANVLTF
CDR3 DNA: TGTGCCATCAGTGAGGGGTCCAACTCTGGGGCCAACGTCCTGACTTTC

clone size: NA
J gene: TRBJ1-2
V gene: TRBV6-6
D gene: TRBD1
CDR3 protein: CASRPDRGRYGYTF
CDR3 DNA: TGTGCCAGCAGGCCTGACAGGGGACGGTATGGCTACACCTTC

clone size: once
J gene: TRBJ1-5
V gene: TRBV28
D gene: NA
CDR3 protein: CASSFGSTIYSNQPQHF
CDR3 DNA: TGTGCCAGCAGTTTTGGGTCCACAATTTATAGCAATCAGCCCCAGCATTTT

clone size: NA
J gene: TRBJ2-7
V gene: TRBV25-1
D gene: NA
CDR3 protein: CASSDTSQGEVGEQYF
CDR3 DNA: TGTGCCAGCAGTGATACCTCCCAGGGAGAGGTAGGAGAGCAGTACTTC

clone size: NA
J gene: TRBJ2-4
V gene: TRBV5-6
D gene: TRBD2
CDR3 protein: CASSLRTSGRVKGNIQYF
CDR3 DNA: TGTGCCAGCAGCCTGAGGACTAGCGGGAGGGTTAAAGGAAACATTCAGTACTTC

clone size: NA
J gene: TRBJ1-3
V gene: TRBV18
D gene: NA
CDR3 protein: CASRSDSVAGNTIYF
CDR3 DNA: TGTGCCAGCAGATCGGATAGCGTGGCTGGAAACACCATATATTTT